This T cell receptor (beta chain) was sequenced for a study of human T cells and chemical hapten exposure. V was cut by 7 bases and J by 3 bases, with 22 bases left in between. In germline, CDR1 is DFQATT, CDR2 SNEGSKA (reference sequence). This CDR3 has 15 residues. During construction of the library, unique molecular identifiers were attached to individual cDNA molecules for quantitative, reproducible TCR counting. TCRdb re-called the 5' RACE reads through MiXCR, storing one row per CDR3 protein. The sample yields 130,000 or so distinct CDR3 sequences, approximately 4% seen once. The authors extracted total RNA from unfractionated whole blood. In its sample, this clonotype was seen a few times.

This chain joins TRBV20-1 and TRBJ2-7; D could derive from TRBD1 or TRBD2 (5 bases each). The clonotype comes from a female donor in good health. The CDR3 sequence is CSVGKGLRDLYEQYF. In nucleotides, the CDR3 is TGCAGTGTGGGAAAAGGGTTAAGGGACCTCTACGAGCAGTACTTC.